The rows below give T cell receptor beta chains drawn from one sample of a study of cytomegalovirus exposure and HLA in healthy donors. Clones were read by immunoSEQ multiplex PCR, and TCRdb kept only the in-frame ones, dropping some. The sample includes about 130,000 clones, just under 90% of them seen just once. The sequencing input was PBMCs. These receptors were obtained from a young woman in good health and CMV-seropositive. Each CDR3 is given with its conserved first and last residue. The order of the fields is D gene, clone size, J gene, V gene, CDR3 DNA, CDR3 protein. The D gene is left open where the match is weak. Expanded clones get a size class; other rows say once, few or many, or leave the size out.

D: .
size: .
J: TRBJ1-1
V: TRBV6-5
DNA: TGTGCCAGCAGTTACTCCCCTCGGACTGAAGCTTTCTTT
CDR3: CASSYSPRTEAFF

D: TRBD1
size: .
J: TRBJ2-7
V: TRBV2
DNA: TGTGCCAGCAGTCCCGGGACAGTTAACTACGAGCAGTACTTC
CDR3: CASSPGTVNYEQYF

D: TRBD1
size: few
J: TRBJ2-5
V: TRBV2
DNA: TGTGCCAGCAGTAACAGGGGGATGGAGACCCAGTACTTC
CDR3: CASSNRGMETQYF

D: .
size: .
J: TRBJ1-4
V: TRBV6-5
DNA: TGTGCCAGCCAACAAGGCACAGGTCGCCGAAAACTGTTTTTT
CDR3: CASQQGTGRRKLFF

D: .
size: .
J: TRBJ1-4
V: TRBV15
DNA: TGTGCCACCAGCAATGAGACCGGGACATTAGACCTTAGGAATGAAAAACTGTTTTTT
CDR3: CATSNETGTLDLRNEKLFF

D: TRBD1
size: .
J: TRBJ2-7
V: TRBV10-3
DNA: TGTGCCACCCGAGCAGCGGACAGGGCCTCCTACGAGCAGTACTTC
CDR3: CATRAADRASYEQYF

D: TRBD1
size: once
J: TRBJ1-2
V: TRBV7-9
DNA: TGTGCCAGCAGCTTGGCTACCAGGACAGGGGGTAGCTATGGCTACACCTTC
CDR3: CASSLATRTGGSYGYTF

D: .
size: .
J: TRBJ2-1
V: TRBV2
DNA: TGTGCCAGCAGCGTCCTCTTTTACAATGAGCAGTTCTTC
CDR3: CASSVLFYNEQFF

D: .
size: .
J: TRBJ2-3
V: TRBV6-1
DNA: TGTGCCAGCAGCTCCGGTGGGGGCGAGGCAGATACGCAGTATTTT
CDR3: CASSSGGGEADTQYF

D: .
size: once
J: TRBJ2-7
V: TRBV10-3
DNA: TGTGCCATCAGTGAGTCCGCGACAGCCTACTACGAGCAGTACTTC
CDR3: CAISESATAYYEQYF

D: .
size: .
J: TRBJ2-3
V: TRBV28
DNA: TGTGCCAGCAGTTTGCTAAGTGACACAGATACGCAGTATTTT
CDR3: CASSLLSDTDTQYF

D: TRBD2
size: .
J: TRBJ2-5
V: TRBV2
DNA: TGTGCCAGCAGTGAAGACTTAGCGGGAAGAGAGACCCAGTACTTC
CDR3: CASSEDLAGRETQYF

D: TRBD1
size: .
J: TRBJ1-2
V: TRBV11-2
DNA: TGTGCCAGCAGCTCCCCGAGGACAGGGGGTGGCTACACCTTC
CDR3: CASSSPRTGGGYTF

D: .
size: .
J: TRBJ2-1
V: TRBV15
DNA: TGTGCCACCAGCAGAGATCAAAATGAGCAGTTCTTC
CDR3: CATSRDQNEQFF

D: TRBD1
size: .
J: TRBJ2-6
V: TRBV6-1
DNA: TGTGCCAGCAGTGAAGCTTTCACCGACAGGGGGCTAGGGGCCAACGTCCTGACTTTC
CDR3: CASSEAFTDRGLGANVLTF

D: .
size: .
J: TRBJ1-2
V: TRBV6-6
DNA: TGTGCCAGCAGTTACGTGAGCCCCTATGGCTACACCTTC
CDR3: CASSYVSPYGYTF

D: TRBD2
size: .
J: TRBJ2-3
V: TRBV6-1
DNA: TGTGCCACCCGGCCAGGACTAGCGGGGAGAGATACGCAGTATTTT
CDR3: CATRPGLAGRDTQYF

D: TRBD1
size: .
J: TRBJ1-2
V: TRBV7-2
DNA: TGTGCCAGCAGCTTGACGGGACAGGGGAGCTACACCTTC
CDR3: CASSLTGQGSYTF

D: .
size: once
J: TRBJ1-4
V: TRBV27
DNA: TGTGCCAGCAGTCACGACCCCAATGGGGGGACTCCCGGACAACGGGAAAAACTGTTTTTT
CDR3: CASSHDPNGGTPGQREKLFF

D: .
size: .
J: TRBJ1-1
V: TRBV2
DNA: TGTGCCAGCATGACAGTGGGAATCACTGAAGCTTTCTTT
CDR3: CASMTVGITEAFF